These 11 T cell receptor beta chains were all obtained from the same sample, sequenced in a study of cytomegalovirus exposure and HLA in healthy donors (dated by TCRdb to 2017 to 2019). The library was obtained by the immunoSEQ multiplex PCR assay. The source is immuneACCESS, and TCRdb retained only in-frame sequences with V and J called. Part of the clones is not carried over; for the studies checked, unresolved V genes explain less than half of this, and the remainder is unexplained. The table for this sample lists 95,000 to 120,000 clones; approximately 95% of them were counted only once. Jointly, the top ten make up 0.67% of the sample. The sequenced material came from PBMCs. The source is a woman aged 18-35 years in good health and CMV-seronegative.

J is TRBJ1-1 and V is TRBV15; the D gene is possibly TRBD1 (6 bases). Germline values: CDR1 LNHNV, CDR2 YYDKDF (reference sequence). The CDR3 contains 16 residues. V lost 5 bases and J lost 0, with 16 bases in between. The CDR3 nucleotides read TGTGCCACCAGCCCGCGGACAGTCCTCATGAACACTGAAGCTTTCTTT. Its translation: CATSPRTVLMNTEAFF. Combining the CDR3 with reference TRBV15 and TRBJ1-1 gives the whole variable domain DAMVIQNPRYQVTQFGKPVTLSCSQTLNHNVMYWYQQKSSQAPKLLFHYYDKDFNNEADTPDNFQSRRPNTSFCFLDIRSPGLGDTAMYLCATSPRTVLMNTEAFFGQGTRLTVV.

This sequence joins TRBV5-1 and TRBJ2-5; TRBD1 matches at 11 bases. The V segment lost 3 bases and the J segment 2 bases; nucleotides outside the gene matches: 6. The CDR3 runs 16 residues. Germline CDR1 and CDR2: SGHRS and YFSETQ. The CDR3 nucleotides are TGCGCCAGCAGCTCCGGACAGGGGGCGAGGCAAGAGACCCAGTACTTC. It encodes CASSSGQGARQETQYF.

The V and J genes are TRBV9 and TRBJ2-2; TRBD1 agrees at 10 bases. The V gene's germline CDR1 is SGDLS and CDR2 YYNGEE. The junction had 4 bases not matched to a gene; V was cut back by 3 bases and J by 5 bases. The CDR3 is 15 residues long. The CDR3 DNA sequence: TGTGCCAGCAGCGCGACAGGGGGCAGGACCGGGGAGCTGTTTTTT. This translates into CASSATGGRTGELFF.

This clone was detected once. The chain combines TRBV28 with TRBJ2-4; weak D call: TRBD1 (6 bases). CDR3 size: 17 residues. The V end was cut by 5 bases, the J end by 0 bases, with 17 bases between. Germline values: CDR1 MDHEN, CDR2 SYDVKM. DNA of the CDR3: TGTGCCAGCAGTAGGGACGGGGACATACTAGCCAAAAACATTCAGTACTTC. Amino acid sequence: CASSRDGDILAKNIQYF.

The CDR3 region has the DNA TGTGCCAGCAGCTCCCCCCATCTTTCTAGCGGACTGGCGACCCAGTACTTC. It encodes CASSSPHLSSGLATQYF. The chain has TRBV7-8 and TRBJ2-5, with TRBD2 identical over 7 bases. CDR1 is SGHVS and CDR2 is FQNEAQ in the germline V gene. V shed 4 bases, J shed 7 bases, and the junction held 18 bases outside the gene matches. This CDR3 spans 17 amino acids.

The CDR3 protein is CASSLGQGHISNQPQHF. DNA for the CDR3: TGTGCCAGCAGCTTAGGACAGGGGCATATTAGCAATCAGCCCCAGCATTTT. This chain connects TRBV7-8 to TRBJ1-5; 8 nucleotides match TRBD1. Germline CDR1 is SGHVS and CDR2 is FQNEAQ. Unmatched junction bases numbered 5, after V lost 1 base and J lost 0 bases. The CDR3 is made up of 17 amino acids.

The chain is built from TRBV5-1 and TRBJ1-2, with D unresolved. V lost 2 bases, J lost 1 base, and 3 bases lay in between. The CDR3 covers 12 residues. Germline loops: CDR1 SGHRS, CDR2 YFSETQ. In DNA, the CDR3 is TGCGCCAGCAGCTTCGGTAACTATGGCTACACCTTC. The encoded protein is CASSFGNYGYTF.

This clone was detected once. The chain combines TRBV9 with TRBJ1-2; D gene uncertain. Germline values: CDR1 SGDLS, CDR2 YYNGEE. The CDR3 has 14 residues. Trimming left V 4 bases short and J 4 bases short, with 14 bases between. The CDR3 loop is CASSPQTGSYGYTF. CDR3 in DNA: TGTGCCAGCAGCCCTCAGACGGGGAGCTATGGCTACACCTTC.

CDR3 amino acids: CASSFPGSGDTQYF. CDR3 bases: TGTGCCAGCAGCTTTCCAGGAAGTGGTGATACGCAGTATTTT. The chain uses TRBV5-4 and TRBJ2-3; D unresolved. The ends were cut back, 2 bases at V and 6 bases at J, with 13 bases in the middle. Germline V gives CDR1 SGHNT, CDR2 YYREEE (reference sequence). The CDR3 has 14 amino acids.

The chain joins TRBV5-8 to TRBJ1-2, with TRBD1 as a possible D gene (5 bases). The CDR3 runs 15 residues. Germline CDR1 is SGHTS and CDR2 is YDEGEE. Trimming pared 1 base from V and 1 base from J, leaving 11 bases between. CDR3 in amino acids: CASSLYGAVNYGYTF. In DNA form, the CDR3 reads TGTGCCAGCAGCTTGTATGGGGCAGTTAACTATGGCTACACCTTC.

The chain recombines TRBV6-6 with TRBJ1-6; 8 bases fit TRBD1. The CDR3 totals 14 residues. Germline V CDR1 and CDR2: MNHNY, SVGAGI (reference sequence). The V and J ends lost 5 bases and 9 bases, in that order; junction bases with no gene match: 6. In DNA form, the CDR3 reads TGTGCCAGCAGTCCGGGACAGGTCGGTTCACCCCTCCACTTT. This translates into CASSPGQVGSPLHF.